The subject of this entry is one TCR beta chain. Its antigen is as yet unknown. PCR used 60 Vbeta primers and 13 Jbeta primers. Assay used: immunoSEQ multiplex PCR; TCRdb lists only in-frame clones, some missing. The profile shows approximately 85,000 clones, over 70% of them singletons. The record originates from a study of cytomegalovirus exposure and HLA in healthy donors. The study, taken as a whole, reports: Reports showed the classifier diagnosing cytomegalovirus status with high specificity and sensitivity.

V was pared by 6 bases and J by 2 bases, with 6 bases of the junction left unmatched. The CDR3 runs 15 residues. Germline assignment: CDR1 MNHNS and CDR2 SASEGT. This TCR derives from a woman aged 45-60 years in good health and CMV-seropositive. Sequencing was done on a sample of PBMCs. The chain couples TRBV6-1 to TRBJ2-7, with 11 bases aligning to TRBD1. In DNA form, the CDR3 reads TGTGCCAGCAGACTGGGACAGGGGGTACCCTACGAGCAGTACGTC. Translating gives CASRLGQGVPYEQYV.